The next 25 T cell receptor beta chains were all read from a single sample in a study of cytomegalovirus exposure and HLA in healthy donors. Primers for the PCR totalled 60 Vbeta and 13 Jbeta. The assay was immunoSEQ multiplex PCR, and TCRdb's table has in-frame clones only and misses some. In the table there are 130,000 or so clones, roughly four fifths of which are singletons. The sample consisted of PBMCs. All receptors come from a man aged 18 to 30 in good health and CMV-seropositive.

V is TRBV7-9 and J is TRBJ1-2; D gene unclear. V lost 1 base and J 12 bases, leaving 15 bases between the germline ends. The CDR3 sequence is 13 residues long. CDR1 and CDR2 from the germline V gene are SEHNR and FQNEAQ (reference sequence). CDR3 DNA: TGTGCCAGCAGCTTAGGCTCCCAAATGGAGCACACCTTC. Translation: CASSLGSQMEHTF.

The J gene is TRBJ1-5, the V gene TRBV15, with 9 bases identical to TRBD1. The CDR3 runs 16 residues. V lost 2 bases and J lost 1; bases outside the gene matches: 3. The V gene's germline CDR1 is LNHNV and CDR2 YYDKDF (reference sequence). CDR3 loop: CATSRPGQGSNQPQHF. In nucleotides, the CDR3 is TGTGCCACCAGCAGACCGGGACAGGGAAGCAATCAGCCCCAGCATTTT.

The chain couples TRBV6-5 to TRBJ1-1; D is uncertain. V lost 7 bases and J 0 bases, leaving 12 bases between the germline ends. The CDR3 is 14 residues long. Per the germline V gene, CDR1 is MNHEY and CDR2 is SVGAGI. The CDR3, as DNA: TGTGCCAGCAAGGAGGAGTTTGTGAACACTGAAGCTTTCTTT. It encodes CASKEEFVNTEAFF.

V gene TRBV27 combines with J gene TRBJ1-5; D is ambiguous. The germline CDR1 and CDR2 sequences are MNHEY and SMNVEV (reference sequence). V was clipped by 0 bases and J by 0 bases, with 15 bases between them. The length of the CDR3 is 18 residues. CDR3 nucleotide sequence: TGTGCCAGCAGTTTATCGGCGATTACAGCTTATAGCAATCAGCCCCAGCATTTT. It yields the protein CASSLSAITAYSNQPQHF.

The V gene is TRBV6-1, the J gene TRBJ1-4; D remains ambiguous. The CDR3 covers 17 residues. Trimming left V 2 bases short and J 0 bases short, with 13 bases between. Germline V gives CDR1 MNHNS, CDR2 SASEGT. DNA for the CDR3: TGTGCCAGCAGTGAAAGGATCTTAGCGGCAACTAATGAAAAACTGTTTTTT. Protein product: CASSERILAATNEKLFF.

J is TRBJ1-4 and V is TRBV6-5; 7 bases map to TRBD1. The CDR3 spans 14 residues. V shed 6 bases and J 5 bases; nucleotides not matched to a gene: 6. The germline V gene has CDR1 MNHEY and CDR2 SVGAGI. CDR3 sequence: CASRRTGLNEKLFF. DNA for the CDR3: TGTGCCAGCAGGAGGACAGGACTAAATGAAAAACTGTTTTTT.

The V gene is TRBV7-2, the J gene TRBJ1-2; D may be TRBD1 (5 bases). CDR1 is SGHTA and CDR2 is FQGNSA in the germline V gene. The CDR3 consists of 16 residues. V was shortened by 0 bases and J by 2 bases, with 13 bases between the two germline ends. In DNA, the CDR3 is TGTGCCAGCAGCTTAGCGGCGAGTAACAGGAACTATGGCTACACCTTC. Residues: CASSLAASNRNYGYTF. Looking up the rest from reference TRBV7-2 and TRBJ1-2 gives the full variable domain: GAGVSQSPSNKVTEKGKDVELRCDPISGHTALYWYRQSLGQGLEFLIYFQGNSAPDKSGLPSDRFSAERTGGSVSTLTIQRTQQEDSAVYLCASSLAASNRNYGYTFGSGTRLTVV.

This chain uses TRBV5-1 with TRBJ2-5, with TRBD1 identical over 7 bases. Germline CDR1 reads SGHRS; CDR2 reads YFSETQ. V was pared by 2 bases and J by 2 bases, with 6 bases of the junction left unmatched. The CDR3 spans 15 residues. CDR3: CASSFGTASQETQYF. CDR3 DNA: TGCGCCAGCAGCTTCGGGACAGCCTCTCAAGAGACCCAGTACTTC.

The chain recombines TRBV27 with TRBJ1-3, with 7 nucleotides matching TRBD1. From germline, CDR1 is MNHEY and CDR2 SMNVEV (reference sequence). With V trimmed by 6 bases and J by 5 bases, 10 bases remained unmatched. The CDR3 runs 15 residues. DNA for the CDR3: TGTGCCAGCAGGCAGGATACAGGGGCCCGAAACACCATATATTTT. It is translated as CASRQDTGARNTIYF.

The V and J genes are TRBV4-2 and TRBJ2-1, with 7 bases aligning to TRBD1. This CDR3 spans 16 amino acids. CDR1 is LGHNA, CDR2 YNFKEQ, per germline. V lost 3 bases, J lost 3 bases, and 8 bases stayed unmatched. The CDR3, as DNA: TGTGCCAGCAGCCACCGGACAGGAACGGACTACAATGAGCAGTTCTTC. Translation gives CASSHRTGTDYNEQFF.

This chain links TRBV7-9 with TRBJ2-7; a weak D match, TRBD1 (5 bases). Germline lookup yields CDR1 SEHNR and CDR2 FQNEAQ (reference sequence). The V gene lost 5 bases and the J gene lost 0 bases, with 8 bases spanning the gap. This CDR3 region has 13 residues. The CDR3: CASSDSNSYEQYF. The CDR3 DNA reads as TGTGCCAGCAGCGACAGTAACTCCTACGAGCAGTACTTC. The entire variable domain, with the rest obtained from reference TRBV7-9 and TRBJ2-7, is as follows: DTGVSQNPRHKITKRGQNVTFRCDPISEHNRLYWYRQTLGQGPEFLTYFQNEAQLEKSRLLSDRFSAERPKGSFSTLEIQRTEQGDSAMYLCASSDSNSYEQYFGPGTRLTVT.

This clone was counted once. The rearrangement links TRBV28 to TRBJ1-1; 9 positions agree with TRBD1. The J segment lost 1 base and the V segment lost 8 bases, leaving 5 bases of the junction unmatched. The CDR3 covers 14 residues. Germline V gene sequence: CDR1 MDHEN, CDR2 SYDVKM. The chain's CDR3 is CASGSDRGNTEAFF. Written as DNA, the CDR3 is TGTGCCAGCGGCTCGGACAGGGGGAACACTGAAGCTTTCTTT.

CDR3 amino acids: CASSQDRGNQPQHF. The CDR3 nucleotides read TGTGCCAGCAGCCAAGACAGGGGGAATCAGCCCCAGCATTTT. The chain uses TRBV4-2 and TRBJ1-5; 7 bases fit TRBD1. The germline V gene encodes CDR1 LGHNA and CDR2 YNFKEQ. The CDR3 runs 14 residues. V lost 0 bases, J lost 4 bases, and 0 bases stayed unmatched.

This rearrangement joins TRBV5-6 to TRBJ2-1, with 10 bases lining up with TRBD1. CDR1 is SGHDT and CDR2 is YYEEEE in the germline V gene. CDR3 length: 16 residues. The V segment lost 0 bases and the J segment 6 bases; nucleotides outside the gene matches: 6. CDR3 residues: CASSLVGQGTINEQFF. In nucleotides, the CDR3 is TGTGCCAGCAGCTTGGTGGGACAGGGGACGATCAATGAGCAGTTCTTC.

As DNA, the CDR3 is TGTGCCAGCAGCTTGGTGGGACTAGCGGGGACAAATGAGCAGTTCTTC. The encoded protein is CASSLVGLAGTNEQFF. The V and J genes are TRBV5-6 and TRBJ2-1, with 13 nucleotides matching TRBD2. CDR3 size: 16 residues. CDR1 SGHDT and CDR2 YYEEEE come from the germline V gene. Trimming removed 0 bases from V and 7 bases from J; junction bases left unmatched: 4.

The chain is built from TRBV29-1 and TRBJ1-2; 10 nucleotides align to TRBD1. The J segment lost 6 bases and the V segment lost 0 bases, leaving 10 bases of the junction unmatched. Germline V gives CDR1 SQVTM, CDR2 ANQGSEA. The CDR3 spans 16 residues. The CDR3 coding sequence is TGCAGCGTTGAAGATCGGGGGACAGGGGTGGTGGATGGCTACACCTTC. It translates to CSVEDRGTGVVDGYTF.

By sample fraction, this clone is medium-sized. J is TRBJ2-3 and V is TRBV4-1, with D tentatively TRBD2 (6 bases). This CDR3 is built from 16 residues. CDR1 is MGHRA, CDR2 YSYEKL, per germline. Trimming shortened V by 0 bases and J by 6 bases, and 16 bases separated the two germline ends. The CDR3 nucleotides are TGCGCCAGCAGCCAAGAAGAGACTAGGTCTTCGGATACGCAGTATTTT. Protein product: CASSQEETRSSDTQYF.

The chain uses TRBV28 and TRBJ2-1, with TRBD1 as a possible D gene (6 bases). V lost 5 bases, J lost 3 bases, and 14 bases lay in between. This CDR3 has 15 amino acids. Germline values: CDR1 MDHEN, CDR2 SYDVKM. The CDR3 nucleotides read TGTGCCAGCAGTAGGTGGGCAGGGGACTACAATGAGCAGTTCTTC. Translating it yields CASSRWAGDYNEQFF.

This sequence joins TRBV7-8 and TRBJ1-3; 7 bases agree with TRBD1. Trimming cost V 5 bases and J 8 bases; bases outside gene matches: 15. This CDR3 spans 16 amino acids. CDR1 and CDR2 (germline): SGHVS, FQNEAQ. DNA of the CDR3: TGTGCCAGCAGCCACAAGATGACAGGGATGAGGGACACCATATATTTT. It yields the protein CASSHKMTGMRDTIYF.

The chain carries TRBV5-1 and TRBJ1-1; D ambiguous. Germline V gene lookup returns CDR1 SGHRS and CDR2 YFSETQ. The CDR3 spans 15 residues. Trimming stripped 4 bases from V and 4 bases from J, with 17 bases between. CDR3 in amino acids: CASSQISGGGTEAFF. The CDR3 DNA reads as TGCGCCAGCAGCCAGATATCGGGCGGAGGCACTGAAGCTTTCTTT.

This chain uses TRBV27 with TRBJ2-6, with D possibly TRBD1 on 6 matching bases. Deletions cut 2 bases from V and 0 bases from J, with 14 bases between. Germline V CDR1 and CDR2: MNHEY, SMNVEV (reference sequence). The CDR3 covers 18 residues. CDR3 nucleotide sequence: TGTGCCAGCAGTTTAAAGGGGCAGGGGAGCTCTGGGGCCAACGTCCTGACTTTC. It yields the protein CASSLKGQGSSGANVLTF. Full variable domain (missing parts from reference TRBV27 and TRBJ2-6): EAQVTQNPRYLITVTGKKLTVTCSQNMNHEYMSWYRQDPGLGLRQIYYSMNVEVTDKGDVPEGYKVSRKEKRNFPLILESPSPNQTSLYFCASSLKGQGSSGANVLTFGAGSRLTVL.

The chain combines TRBV2 with TRBJ2-1, with D possibly TRBD2 on 5 matching bases. This CDR3 has 13 amino acids. CDR1 is SNHLY, CDR2 FYNNEI, per germline. Trimming left V 5 bases short and J 3 bases short, with 8 bases between. The CDR3 protein is CASSSGSYNEQFF. CDR3 coding DNA: TGTGCCAGCAGTAGCGGCAGCTACAATGAGCAGTTCTTC.

This clone was counted a single time. The rearrangement links TRBV9 to TRBJ2-3; D remains unclear. Deletions cut 1 base from V and 5 bases from J, with 5 bases between. In germline, CDR1 is SGDLS, CDR2 YYNGEE. This CDR3 has 12 residues. CDR3 protein: CASSVPQDTQYF. The CDR3 DNA sequence: TGTGCCAGCAGCGTACCCCAAGATACGCAGTATTTT.

This chain links TRBV10-1 with TRBJ2-1; 7 nucleotides agree with TRBD2. The germline V gene encodes CDR1 WNHNN and CDR2 SYGVQD (reference sequence). Trimming at V came to 2 bases and at J to 6 bases, leaving 1 base not matched to a gene. The CDR3 has 13 residues. The CDR3 loop reads CASSERLANEQFF. DNA for the CDR3: TGCGCCAGCAGTGAGAGACTAGCCAATGAGCAGTTCTTC.

The chain carries TRBV19 and TRBJ2-1; the match to TRBD1 covers 8 bases. The CDR3 spans 15 residues. The V gene end was trimmed by 5 bases and the J gene end by 2 bases; junction bases not matched to a gene: 5. Germline-derived CDR1 and CDR2 are LNHDA and SQIVND (reference sequence). The CDR3 nucleotides are TGTGCCAGTAGTGTTACAGGGGGGACCTACAATGAGCAGTTCTTC. This codes for CASSVTGGTYNEQFF.